This T cell receptor beta chain originates from a study of identical twins. Study-wide findings and caveats: Potential partial confounding of zero-insertion analyses by invariant MAIT and iNKT cells was noted. Conclusions were drawn cross-sectionally by statistical analysis, without following the same donors.

Template switching, a step in the protocol, added a universal primer site, and cDNA carried unique molecular identifiers. From the 5' RACE reads, TCRdb called clonotypes with MiXCR, one entry per CDR3 protein. The table has 1.5 million to 2 million distinct CDR3 sequences, under 35% seen once. All of the donors were Caucasians in good health. This clonotype was observed at least ten times. What it binds is unknown. The receptor's source is a newborn girl in good health. The sequenced sample consisted of cord blood.

Written as DNA, the CDR3 is TGTGCCAGCAGTTACGGACGGATCTACGAGCAGTACTTC. Amino acid sequence: CASSYGRIYEQYF. The chain has TRBV12-3 or TRBV12-4 and TRBJ2-7; D uncertain. The CDR3 runs to 13 residues. V lost 4 bases to trimming and J lost 3 bases, with 10 bases between them.